The entry that follows covers one T cell receptor (beta chain) sequence. Its specificity is not known. Profiled with immunoSEQ multiplex PCR; TCRdb holds only in-frame clones, not every one. The profile covers about 470,000 clones, with about 76% appearing a single time and approximately 13% taken by the ten largest. The sample belongs to a study of shared clonotypes between healthy human individuals. Study outcomes and limitations: Investigators collected only blood, and repertoires in tissues likely differ.

The sequence was collected from a woman aged 40 to 55 in good health. Some clones in this sample may be carry-over from other donors' samples. Sequenced: PBMCs.

The CDR3: CSVDSQAGNTIYF. CDR3 bases: TGCAGCGTTGACTCCCAAGCTGGAAACACCATATATTTT. The chain has TRBV29-1 and TRBJ1-3, with D unresolved. Germline V CDR1 and CDR2: SQVTM, ANQGSEA. The CDR3 contains 13 residues. Trimming shortened V by 3 bases and J by 2 bases, and 8 bases separated the two germline ends.